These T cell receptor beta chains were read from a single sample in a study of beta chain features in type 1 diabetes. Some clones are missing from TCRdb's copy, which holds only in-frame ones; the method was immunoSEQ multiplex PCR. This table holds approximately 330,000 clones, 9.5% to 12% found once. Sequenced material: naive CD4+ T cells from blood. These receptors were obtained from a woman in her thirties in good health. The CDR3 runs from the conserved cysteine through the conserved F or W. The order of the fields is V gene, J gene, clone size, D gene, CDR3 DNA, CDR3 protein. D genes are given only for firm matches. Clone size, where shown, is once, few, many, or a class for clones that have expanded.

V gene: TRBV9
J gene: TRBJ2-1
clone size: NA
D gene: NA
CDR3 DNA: TGTGCCAGCAGCGTAGCTTGGGGAGGCGAGCAGTTCTTC
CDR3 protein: CASSVAWGGEQFF

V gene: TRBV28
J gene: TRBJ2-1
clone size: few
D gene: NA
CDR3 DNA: TGTGCCAGCAGTTTTCCGACTTACAACAATGAGCAGTTCTTC
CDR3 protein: CASSFPTYNNEQFF

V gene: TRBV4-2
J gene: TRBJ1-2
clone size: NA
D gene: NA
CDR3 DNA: TGTGCCAGCAGCCAAGATACGGGCCGGGGCTATGGCTACACCTTC
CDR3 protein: CASSQDTGRGYGYTF

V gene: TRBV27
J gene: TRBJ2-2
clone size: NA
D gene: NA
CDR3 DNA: TGTGCCAGCAGACCAGCGAACACCGGGGAGCTGTTTTTT
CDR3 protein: CASRPANTGELFF

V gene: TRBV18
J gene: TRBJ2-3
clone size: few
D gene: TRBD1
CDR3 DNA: TGTGCCAGCTCACCACCGGGACAGGGGATAGGAGATACGCAGTATTTT
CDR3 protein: CASSPPGQGIGDTQYF

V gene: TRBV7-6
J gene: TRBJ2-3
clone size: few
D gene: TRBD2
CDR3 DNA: TGTGCCAGCAGCTTAGTAGCGGGAGACTTCACAGATACGCAGTATTTT
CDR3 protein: CASSLVAGDFTDTQYF

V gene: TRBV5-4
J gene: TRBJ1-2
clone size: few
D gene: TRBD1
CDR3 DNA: TGTGCCAGCAGTCCCCAGGTCCAGGGGGCTTCTGGCTACACCTTC
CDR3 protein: CASSPQVQGASGYTF

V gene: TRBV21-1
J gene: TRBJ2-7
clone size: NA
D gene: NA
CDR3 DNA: TGTGCCAGCAGCAAAGTGATGGGACAGGGCCGTGTTCACGAGCAGTACTTC
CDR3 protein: CASSKVMGQGRVHEQYF

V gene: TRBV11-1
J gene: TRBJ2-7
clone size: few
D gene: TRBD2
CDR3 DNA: TGTGCCAGCAGCTCGGGACTAGCGGGCAGCTCCTACGAGCAGTACTTC
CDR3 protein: CASSSGLAGSSYEQYF

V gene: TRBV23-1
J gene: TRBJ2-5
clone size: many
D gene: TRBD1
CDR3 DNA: TGCGCCAGCAACCACCGGGACAGCCAACCGGAGACCCAGTACTTC
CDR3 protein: CASNHRDSQPETQYF

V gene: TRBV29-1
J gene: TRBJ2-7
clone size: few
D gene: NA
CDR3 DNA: TGCAGCGTTGCGACAGTCTCCTACGAGCAGTACTTC
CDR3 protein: CSVATVSYEQYF

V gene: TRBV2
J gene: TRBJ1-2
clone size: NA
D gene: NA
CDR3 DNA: TGTGCCAGCACGCAGGGGTTGAGTGGCTACACCTTC
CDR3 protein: CASTQGLSGYTF

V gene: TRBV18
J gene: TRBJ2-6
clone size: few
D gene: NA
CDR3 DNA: TGTGCCAGCTCACCCGGGGTCTCTGGGGCCAACGTCCTGACTTTC
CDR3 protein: CASSPGVSGANVLTF

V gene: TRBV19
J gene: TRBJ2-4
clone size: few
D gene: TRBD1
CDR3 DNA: TGTGCCAGTAGTACCTTAACAGGGGGCCAAAACATTCAGTACTTC
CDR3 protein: CASSTLTGGQNIQYF

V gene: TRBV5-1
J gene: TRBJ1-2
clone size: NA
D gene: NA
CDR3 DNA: TGCGCCAGCAGCTTGGACGGAGACTATGGCTACACCTTC
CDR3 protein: CASSLDGDYGYTF

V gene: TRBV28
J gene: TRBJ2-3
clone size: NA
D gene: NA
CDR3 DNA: TGTGCCAGCAGTTGGGGCGGGACCACAGATACGCAGTATTTT
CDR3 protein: CASSWGGTTDTQYF

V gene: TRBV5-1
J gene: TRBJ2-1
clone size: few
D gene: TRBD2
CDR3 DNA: TGCGCCAGCAGCGCTATAGCGGGGAGGGGATATATTGAGCAGTTCTTC
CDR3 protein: CASSAIAGRGYIEQFF

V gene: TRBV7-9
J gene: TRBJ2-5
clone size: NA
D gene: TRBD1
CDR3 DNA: TGTGCCAGCAGCTTCGCCCGGACAGGGCTTGAGACCCAGTACTTC
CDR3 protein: CASSFARTGLETQYF

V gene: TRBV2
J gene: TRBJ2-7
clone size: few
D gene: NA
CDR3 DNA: TGTGCCAGCACCTTCGACGGAGCAAGCTCCTACGAGCAGTACTTC
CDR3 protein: CASTFDGASSYEQYF

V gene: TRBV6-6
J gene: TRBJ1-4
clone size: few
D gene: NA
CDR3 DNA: TGTGCCAGCATCCGGGGAACAACTAATGAAAAACTGTTTTTT
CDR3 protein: CASIRGTTNEKLFF

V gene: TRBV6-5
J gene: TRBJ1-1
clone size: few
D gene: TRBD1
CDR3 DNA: TGTGCCAGCAGGCCCGGGACAGTCACGACTGAAGCTTTCTTT
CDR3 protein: CASRPGTVTTEAFF

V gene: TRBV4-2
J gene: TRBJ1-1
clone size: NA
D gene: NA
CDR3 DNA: TGTGCCAGCAGCCCAAAGAGGGGGGGGGCTTCTGAAGCTTTCTTT
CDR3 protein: CASSPKRGGASEAFF

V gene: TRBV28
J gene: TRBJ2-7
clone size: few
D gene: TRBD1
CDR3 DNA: TGTGCCAGCAGACCGCCCGGGACAGGGAACTACGAGCAGTACTTC
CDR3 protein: CASRPPGTGNYEQYF

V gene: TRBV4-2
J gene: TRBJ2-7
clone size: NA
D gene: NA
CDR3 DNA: TGTGCCAGCAGCCACAGGAACGAGCAGTACTTC
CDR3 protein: CASSHRNEQYF

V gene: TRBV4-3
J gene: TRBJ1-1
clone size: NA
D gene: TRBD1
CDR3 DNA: TGCGCCAGCAGCCTGGGACAGCTCACCCTGAACACTGAAGCTTTCTTT
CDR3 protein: CASSLGQLTLNTEAFF

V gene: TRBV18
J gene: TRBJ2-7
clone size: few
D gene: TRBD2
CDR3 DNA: TGTGCCAGCTCACCTCAAGGACTAGTCTACGAGCAGTACTTC
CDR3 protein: CASSPQGLVYEQYF

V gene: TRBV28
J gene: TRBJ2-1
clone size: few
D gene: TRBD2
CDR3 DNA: TGTGCCAGCAGTAGGACTAGCGGCAACTACAATGAGCAGTTCTTC
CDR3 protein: CASSRTSGNYNEQFF

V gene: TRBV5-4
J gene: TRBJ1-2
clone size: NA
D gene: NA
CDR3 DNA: TGTGCCAGCAGCGAAGACAGCAGGGGCTACACCTTC
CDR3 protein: CASSEDSRGYTF

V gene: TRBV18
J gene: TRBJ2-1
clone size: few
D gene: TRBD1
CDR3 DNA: TGTGCCAGCTCGACCGACAGGGCGTACAATGAGCAGTTCTTC
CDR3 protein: CASSTDRAYNEQFF

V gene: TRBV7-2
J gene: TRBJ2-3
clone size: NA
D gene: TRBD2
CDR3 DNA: TGTGCCAGCAGCTTAGTAGCGGGATTTAGCACAGATACGCAGTATTTT
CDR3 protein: CASSLVAGFSTDTQYF

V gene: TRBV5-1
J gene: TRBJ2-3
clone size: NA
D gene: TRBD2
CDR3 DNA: TGCGCCAGCAGTTTGGTAGCGGGAACCACAGATACGCAGTATTTT
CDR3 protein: CASSLVAGTTDTQYF

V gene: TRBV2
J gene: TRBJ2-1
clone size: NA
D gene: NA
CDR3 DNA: TGTGCCAGCAGTGATGTACAGGGATCCTACAATGAGCAGTTCTTC
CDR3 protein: CASSDVQGSYNEQFF

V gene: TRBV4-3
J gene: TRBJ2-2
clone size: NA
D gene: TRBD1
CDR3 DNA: TGCGCCAGCAGCCGGTCCGGGACAGGGGGCCCCGGGGAGCTGTTTTTT
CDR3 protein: CASSRSGTGGPGELFF

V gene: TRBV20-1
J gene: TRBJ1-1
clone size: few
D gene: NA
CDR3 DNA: TGCAGTGCTTCAGATAACACTGAAGCTTTCTTT
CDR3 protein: CSASDNTEAFF

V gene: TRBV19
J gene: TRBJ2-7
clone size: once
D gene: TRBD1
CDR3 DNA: TGTGCCAGTAGTACCCGCGACAGGGGGCCGTGGGAGCAGTACTTC
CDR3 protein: CASSTRDRGPWEQYF

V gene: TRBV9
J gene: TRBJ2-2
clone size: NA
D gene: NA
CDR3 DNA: TGTGCCAGCAGCCCAGACTCAGGGTTTGGCGGATATTACACCGGGGAGCTGTTTTTT
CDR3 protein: CASSPDSGFGGYYTGELFF

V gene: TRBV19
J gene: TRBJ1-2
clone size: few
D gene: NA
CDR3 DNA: TGTGCCAGTAGTCTGACAACTAACTATGGCTACACCTTC
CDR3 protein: CASSLTTNYGYTF

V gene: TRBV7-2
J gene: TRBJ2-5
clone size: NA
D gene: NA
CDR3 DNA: TGTGCCAGCAGCTCTGCTGGGCTTTCCCGAGAGACCCAGTACTTC
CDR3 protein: CASSSAGLSRETQYF

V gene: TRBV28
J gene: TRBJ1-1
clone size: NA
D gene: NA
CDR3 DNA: TGTGCCAGCAGTCTTTCCCAGAGGGGGGGTGAAGCTTTCTTT
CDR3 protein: CASSLSQRGGEAFF

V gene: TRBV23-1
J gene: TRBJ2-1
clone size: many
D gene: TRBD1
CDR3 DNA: TGCGCCAGCAGAGCCGGGACAGGGACTTACAATGAGCAGTTCTTC
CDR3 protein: CASRAGTGTYNEQFF

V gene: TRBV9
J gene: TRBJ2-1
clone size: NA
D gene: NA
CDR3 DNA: TGTGCCAGCAGCGTAACACCGACCCCCAGCGGAGGGGAGCAGTTCTTC
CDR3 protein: CASSVTPTPSGGEQFF

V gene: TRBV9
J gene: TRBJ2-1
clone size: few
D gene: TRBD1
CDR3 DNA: TGTGCCAGCAGCCTTCCCCGACAGGGCGGGTGGGGCAATGAGCAGTTCTTC
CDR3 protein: CASSLPRQGGWGNEQFF

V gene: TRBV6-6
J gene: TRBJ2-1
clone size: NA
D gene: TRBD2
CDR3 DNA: TGTGCCAGCAATAAGCGGGAGGGACGGGAGCAGTTCTTC
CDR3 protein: CASNKREGREQFF

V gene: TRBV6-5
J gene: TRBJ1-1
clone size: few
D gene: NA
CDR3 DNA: TGTGCCAGCAGTTACGGGCAGGGTGGCACTGAAGCTTTCTTT
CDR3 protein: CASSYGQGGTEAFF

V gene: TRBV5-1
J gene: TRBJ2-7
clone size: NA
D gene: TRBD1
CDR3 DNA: TGCGCCAGCAGCTCAAGACAGGGACCGGCTCACGAGCAGTACTTC
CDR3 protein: CASSSRQGPAHEQYF

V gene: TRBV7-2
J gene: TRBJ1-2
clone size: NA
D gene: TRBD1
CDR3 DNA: TGTGCCAGCAGCTTAGGGGGACAGGGGGGCTATGGCTACACCTTC
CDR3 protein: CASSLGGQGGYGYTF

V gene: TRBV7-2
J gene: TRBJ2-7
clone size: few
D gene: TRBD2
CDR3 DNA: TGTGCCAGCAGCCTCCGGACTAGCGGGACGAGGACCTACGAGCAGTACTTC
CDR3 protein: CASSLRTSGTRTYEQYF

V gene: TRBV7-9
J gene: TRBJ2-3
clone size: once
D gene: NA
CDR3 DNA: TGTGCCAGCACCAGGACTGGCCCGGATACGCAGTATTTT
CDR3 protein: CASTRTGPDTQYF

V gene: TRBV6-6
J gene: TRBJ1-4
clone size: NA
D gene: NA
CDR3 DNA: TGTGCCAGCAGCGGACTTGTAAATGAAAAACTGTTTTTT
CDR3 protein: CASSGLVNEKLFF

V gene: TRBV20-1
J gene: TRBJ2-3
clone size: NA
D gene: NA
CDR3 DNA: TGCAGTGCGAGGCGAGATACGCAGTATTTT
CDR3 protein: CSARRDTQYF

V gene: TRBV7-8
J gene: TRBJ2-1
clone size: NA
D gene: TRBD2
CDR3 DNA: TGTGCCAGCAGCTTAGGGGGACTAGCGGGAGGGTATGAGCAGTTCTTC
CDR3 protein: CASSLGGLAGGYEQFF

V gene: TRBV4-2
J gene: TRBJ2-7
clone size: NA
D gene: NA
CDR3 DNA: TGTGCCAGCAGCCCTACGACTCAACCACTTACTACTAGGGAGGCTATTGACTACGAGCAGTACTTC
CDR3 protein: CASSPTTQPLTTREAIDYEQYF

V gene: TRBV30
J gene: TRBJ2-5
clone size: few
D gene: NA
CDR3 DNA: TGTGCCTGGAGGGGGCCCCGGATTGGAAACCAAGAGACCCAGTACTTC
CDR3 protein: CAWRGPRIGNQETQYF

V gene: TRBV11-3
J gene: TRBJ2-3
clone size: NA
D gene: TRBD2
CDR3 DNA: TGTGCCAGCAGCTTACAGGCTAGCGGAAACACAGATACGCAGTATTTT
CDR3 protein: CASSLQASGNTDTQYF